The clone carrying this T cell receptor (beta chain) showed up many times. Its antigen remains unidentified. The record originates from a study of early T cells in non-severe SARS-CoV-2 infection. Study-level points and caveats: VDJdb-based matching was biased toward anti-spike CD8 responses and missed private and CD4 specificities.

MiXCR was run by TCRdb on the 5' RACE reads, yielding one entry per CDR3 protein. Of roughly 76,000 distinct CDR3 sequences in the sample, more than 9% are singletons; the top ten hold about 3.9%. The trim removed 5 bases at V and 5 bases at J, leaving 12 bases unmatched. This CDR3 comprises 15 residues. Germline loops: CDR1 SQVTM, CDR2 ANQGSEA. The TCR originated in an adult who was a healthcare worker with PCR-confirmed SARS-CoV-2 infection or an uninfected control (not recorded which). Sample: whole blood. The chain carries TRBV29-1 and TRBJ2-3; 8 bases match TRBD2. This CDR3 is CSVSDLTSARDTQYF. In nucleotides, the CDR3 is TGCAGCGTTTCCGACCTGACTAGCGCCAGAGATACGCAGTATTTT.